The clone carrying this T cell receptor (beta chain) was recorded a few times. Its antigen is currently unknown. The sample is drawn from a study of Ad26.COV2.S vaccination and SARS-CoV-2 variants. The ends were cut back, 4 bases at V and 0 bases at J, with 9 bases in the middle. Germline values: CDR1 SQVTM, CDR2 ANQGSEA. There are 13 residues in the CDR3. Overall study results and limits: Post-vaccination spike-specific CD8+ and CD4+ T cell responses reportedly had substantial breadth. Placebo recipients and vaccine recipients were similar in non-spike TCR breadth.

Treatment: roughly 18 received Ad26.COV2.S at low or high dose, single or two shots; a few received placebo; per-sample allocation not given. Sampling was done on day 63 after the first vaccine or placebo injection. An Ad26 vector was used to express Wuhan-strain SARS-CoV-2 spike as the vaccine. Produced via immunoSEQ multiplex PCR; TCRdb's table is partial and in-frame only. The table has under 500,000 clones, 92% seen once. The specimen was peripheral blood, collected in a trial of Ad26.COV2.S vaccine versus placebo. The chain combines TRBV29-1 with TRBJ1-1; D is unresolved. The clonotype originates from a person aged 18-65 years who received the Ad26.COV2.S COVID-19 vaccine or a placebo. CDR3 DNA: TGCAGCGTTGCCCGGGGAATGAACACTGAAGCTTTCTTT. This encodes CSVARGMNTEAFF.